The source of this TCR beta chain is a study of response to subunit inactivated influenza vaccine. TCRdb processed the RT-PCR reads anew with MiXCR; each CDR3 protein has one entry. The table includes 400,000 to 550,000 distinct CDR3 sequences, less than 30% detected once. This clonotype was seen a handful of times. Its cognate antigen is unknown. Germline V gene sequence: CDR1 ENHRY, CDR2 SYGVKD. V was pared by 3 bases and J by 2 bases, with 30 bases between. This CDR3 comprises 21 residues. Study-wide findings and caveats: With each seasonal influenza vaccination, the authors suggested, few new T cells are recruited.

Source: CD4+ T cells sorted from PBMCs, taken roughly 5 days after vaccination. The TCR was taken from a man aged 50 to 59 who received an inactivated influenza vaccine. This chain joins TRBV10-3 and TRBJ2-3; D not certain. CDR3 DNA sequence: TGTGCCATCAGTGACTCTCTGGTGTACCCGACACTGCCTCGGGTCACAGATACGCAGTATTTT. Encoded protein: CAISDSLVYPTLPRVTDTQYF.